This T cell receptor beta chain was recorded in a study of CXCR3-negative and CXCR3-positive naive CD8 T cells. Broader study findings: When CXCR3-positive naive cells were set against CXCR3-negative naive cells, the former had more hydrophobic TRB CDR3s.

The CDR3 contains 14 residues. The germline gives CDR1 MDHEN, CDR2 SYDVKM. Sorting was done in triplicate for each CD8+ T cell subset (fewer than 340,000 cells each). Libraries were UMI-labeled 5' RACE TRB cDNA. TCRdb re-called the 5' RACE reads, yielding one record per CDR3 amino acid sequence without DNA. The sample table includes around 84,000 distinct CDR3 sequences. About this clonotype: Its antigen is undetermined.

The source is a human donor in good health. Some clones in this sample may be carry-over from other donors' samples. This chain links TRBV28 with TRBJ1-5; TCRdb's assignment of TRBD1 cannot be checked, as there is no DNA. Input material: naive CXCR3+ CD8+ T cells from blood. Subset defined: CD45RO-CCR7+CD27+CD95- naive CD8+ T cells expressing CXCR3 (TNR3+). Here the CDR3 reads CASSYRGLIEPQHF.